Sequencing of this T cell receptor beta chain was carried out in a study of shared clonotypes between healthy human individuals. The study, taken as a whole, reports: The low donor count limited represented genetic and exposure-history diversity.

As concerns this clone: Its specificity is unknown. This sample also contains other DNA sequences that code for the same CDR3.

Deep-level assay runs were performed. Method: immunoSEQ multiplex PCR; TCRdb's copy keeps in-frame clones and lacks some. Of 2 million or so clones in the sample, about 95% are singletons; the top ten hold around 0.13%. This CDR3 has 16 amino acids. Trimming shortened V by 0 bases and J by 0 bases, and 8 bases separated the two germline ends. Germline V gives CDR1 MNHEY, CDR2 SVGAGI. The chain couples TRBV6-5 to TRBJ1-4; no firm D call. Input material: naive CD4+ T cells sorted from blood. Specified subset: CD45RA+ positively selected. This receptor was identified in a young man in good health. In DNA form, the CDR3 reads TGTGCCAGCAGTTACTCGGGGAGTGCAACTAATGAAAAACTGTTTTTT. Translation: CASSYSGSATNEKLFF.